These 29 T cell receptor beta chains originate from one sample sequenced in a study of naive and memory T cell subsets. An oligonucleotide containing a UMI was ligated to the 3' end of TCR cDNA. Ligated cDNA underwent four rounds of PCR with nested alpha and beta constant region primers and SP2. TCRdb processed the 5' RACE reads anew with MiXCR; each CDR3 protein has one entry. The sample lists some 60,000 distinct CDR3 sequences, 6.5% to 9% seen once, with 15% to 20% in the top ten. These receptors came from a female donor in good health.

This clonotype was detected only a few times. This chain joins TRBV6-5 and TRBJ1-2; D gene uncertain. This CDR3 is built from 11 residues. V was pared by 8 bases and J by 2 bases, with 6 bases between. CDR1 MNHEY and CDR2 SVGAGI come from the germline V gene. In nucleotides, the CDR3 is TGTGCCAGCGTCGGGAACTATGGCTACACCTTC. It is translated as CASVGNYGYTF.

This clonotype was found a few times. The chain is built from TRBV27 and TRBJ1-2; unclear D gene. This CDR3 contains 17 residues. CDR1 and CDR2 (germline): MNHEY, SMNVEV (reference sequence). V lost 0 bases to trimming and J lost 0 bases, with 14 bases between them. The CDR3 protein is CASSLSFRVRTNYGYTF. CDR3 sequence (DNA): TGTGCCAGCAGTTTATCTTTCCGGGTCCGGACTAACTATGGCTACACCTTC.

This clonotype was seen many times. The rearrangement joins TRBV6-6 to TRBJ1-4; D unclear. There are 15 residues in the CDR3. V lost 6 bases and J lost 8, with 19 bases in between. Germline-derived CDR1 and CDR2 are MNHNY and SVGAGI (reference sequence). In nucleotides, the CDR3 is TGTGCCAGCAGGGAACCTGGGAAAGAGAAGGAAAAACTGTTTTTT. Its translation: CASREPGKEKEKLFF.

In its sample, this clonotype was seen many times. V usage is TRBV29-1 and J usage is TRBJ1-4; D possibly corresponds to TRBD1 (5 bases). The CDR3 loop spans 14 amino acids. V was pared by 7 bases and J by 0 bases, with 12 bases between. Looked up from germline, CDR1 is SQVTM and CDR2 is ANQGSEA. CDR3 in amino acids: CSALKGATNEKLFF. In nucleotides, the CDR3 is TGCAGCGCCTTAAAAGGGGCAACTAATGAAAAACTGTTTTTT.

The V gene is TRBV11-2, the J gene TRBJ2-1; tentative D call: TRBD2 (6 bases). The germline V gene has CDR1 SGHAT and CDR2 FQNNGV. The V end lost 1 base, the J end lost 9 bases, and 16 bases lay between the germline ends. The CDR3 is 15 amino acids. The CDR3, as DNA: TGTGCCAGCAGCTTAGTGGCGGGGTCCAAAGGTGAGCAGTTCTTC. This translates into CASSLVAGSKGEQFF. Combining the CDR3 with reference TRBV11-2 and TRBJ2-1 gives the whole variable domain EAGVAQSPRYKIIEKRQSVAFWCNPISGHATLYWYQQILGQGPKLLIQFQNNGVVDDSQLPKDRFSAERLKGVDSTLKIQPAKLEDSAVYLCASSLVAGSKGEQFFGPGTRLTVL.

The chain joins TRBV5-4 to TRBJ2-2, with D perhaps matching TRBD1 (6 bases). With 4 bases removed from V and 0 bases from J, the gap between germline ends came to 10 bases. There are 15 residues in the CDR3. Per the germline V gene, CDR1 is SGHNT and CDR2 is YYREEE (reference sequence). The CDR3 protein is CASSLGTTNTGELFF. In DNA, the CDR3 is TGTGCCAGCAGCCTAGGGACAACGAACACCGGGGAGCTGTTTTTT.

This clonotype was detected many times. This chain joins TRBV29-1 and TRBJ2-3; maybe TRBD1 (6 bases). V gave up 2 bases and J gave up 3 bases, with 15 bases separating them. The CDR3 loop spans 15 amino acids. Germline V gene sequence: CDR1 SQVTM, CDR2 ANQGSEA. The CDR3 spells CSVEFLGGVTDTQYF. The CDR3 nucleotides read TGCAGCGTTGAATTTTTAGGGGGAGTTACAGATACGCAGTATTTT.

This clonotype was counted many times. The chain uses TRBV12-3 or TRBV12-4 and TRBJ1-5, with D possibly TRBD1 on 5 matching bases. Between the trimmed V and J ends, which lost 6 bases and 4 bases, there was a span of 13 bases. The CDR3 has 14 residues. The CDR3 coding sequence is TGTGCCAGCAGCAAAACTCAGGGAAATCAGCCCCAGCATTTT. Translating it yields CASSKTQGNQPQHF.

Written as DNA, the CDR3 is TGTGCCAGCAGCTTAGATTCGGACACTGAAGCTTTCTTT. Translation: CASSLDSDTEAFF. The chain links TRBV7-9 to TRBJ1-1; D not certain. The ends were cut back, 1 base at V and 3 bases at J, with 6 bases in the middle. The germline V gene has CDR1 SEHNR and CDR2 FQNEAQ (reference sequence). The CDR3 runs 13 residues.

The rearrangement uses TRBV9 and TRBJ2-3; 8 nucleotides match TRBD2. The V gene's germline CDR1 is SGDLS and CDR2 YYNGEE. The CDR3 covers 15 residues. The V gene end was trimmed by 3 bases and the J gene end by 7 bases; junction bases not matched to a gene: 10. The CDR3, as DNA: TGTGCCAGCAGCGAGGGACTAGTTTCTTCACATACGCAGTATTTT. This gives the protein CASSEGLVSSHTQYF.

The sample holds one count of this clonotype. V and J are TRBV5-6 and TRBJ2-4; D perhaps matches TRBD1 (6 bases). Deletions cut 0 bases from V and 1 base from J, with 11 bases between. The CDR3 is 16 amino acids. The germline CDR1 and CDR2 sequences are SGHDT and YYEEEE. DNA for the CDR3: TGTGCCAGCAGCTTGGTACAGGGCGTCGCCAAAAACATTCAGTACTTC. Encoded protein: CASSLVQGVAKNIQYF.

This clonotype was detected only a few times. The chain recombines TRBV20-1 with TRBJ2-3, with D perhaps matching TRBD1 (6 bases). Trimming removed 0 bases from V and 2 bases from J, with 9 bases in between. CDR1 and CDR2 (germline): DFQATT, SNEGSKA (reference sequence). This CDR3 region has 14 residues. CDR3 residues: CSARDPGATDTQYF. The DNA for the CDR3 is TGCAGTGCTAGAGATCCAGGGGCCACAGATACGCAGTATTTT.

The chain couples TRBV6-5 to TRBJ2-1, with TRBD2 matching over 7 bases. The CDR3 is made up of 16 amino acids. Germline V CDR1 and CDR2: MNHEY, SVGAGI. The V and J ends lost 2 bases and 7 bases, in that order; junction bases with no gene match: 11. The CDR3 DNA reads TGTGCCAGCAGTTACCCGTGGGGGGGAATAGGGAATGAGCAGTTCTTC. As protein: CASSYPWGGIGNEQFF.

V is TRBV6-1 and J is TRBJ2-6; the D is unclear. Trimming removed 1 base from V and 6 bases from J, with 10 bases in between. The germline CDR1 and CDR2 sequences are MNHNS and SASEGT. CDR3 length: 15 amino acids. The CDR3 DNA reads as TGTGCCAGCAGTGAAGACCCGCTCTTGGCCAACGTCCTGACTTTC. Amino acid sequence: CASSEDPLLANVLTF.

This clonotype was picked up a small number of times. The chain couples TRBV10-3 to TRBJ2-5, with D possibly matching TRBD1 (6 bases). The V gene lost 5 bases and the J gene lost 0 bases, with 7 bases spanning the gap. This CDR3 has 13 amino acids. Germline loops: CDR1 ENHRY, CDR2 SYGVKD. The CDR3 loop reads CAISTGNQETQYF. As DNA, the CDR3 is TGTGCCATCAGTACAGGGAACCAAGAGACCCAGTACTTC.

The table lists this clonotype with a few counts. The chain couples TRBV9 to TRBJ2-2, with D perhaps matching TRBD1 or TRBD2 (6 bases each). CDR1 and CDR2 from the germline V gene are SGDLS and YYNGEE. The CDR3 loop spans 15 amino acids. The V gene lost 6 bases and the J gene lost 1 base, with 13 bases spanning the gap. Here the CDR3 reads CASTAGGWNTGELFF. CDR3 bases: TGTGCCAGCACCGCCGGGGGCTGGAACACCGGGGAGCTGTTTTTT.

The chain employs TRBV6-1 and TRBJ1-1; no clear D gene. The V gene's germline CDR1 is MNHNS and CDR2 SASEGT. Trimming removed 3 bases at V and 5 bases at J, with 10 bases between. The CDR3 is 13 residues long. CDR3 nucleotide sequence: TGTGCCAGCAGTGACTACGTTGGAACTGAAGCTTTCTTT. It yields the protein CASSDYVGTEAFF.

This clonotype has only a few counts. The V call is TRBV10-3, the J call TRBJ1-1; perhaps TRBD1 as D (5 bases). Germline V lookup: CDR1 ENHRY, CDR2 SYGVKD. This CDR3 comprises 12 residues. V was pared by 11 bases and J by 6 bases, with 16 bases between. CDR3 bases: TGTGCCGCCAAAGACAGAGTCTCTGAAGCTTTCTTT. Its protein product is CAAKDRVSEAFF.

In this sample, this clonotype turned up many times. The J gene is TRBJ1-1, the V gene TRBV27; 10 bases match TRBD1. CDR3 length: 16 amino acids. CDR1 and CDR2 (germline): MNHEY, SMNVEV (reference sequence). J lost 1 base, V lost 8 bases, and 10 bases had no gene match. The CDR3 sequence: CASARGDRGSNTEAFF. In DNA form, the CDR3 reads TGTGCCAGCGCGCGAGGGGACAGGGGTTCGAACACTGAAGCTTTCTTT.

This clonotype was counted a few times. The chain links TRBV5-4 to TRBJ1-2; D gene ambiguous. V shed 3 bases and J shed 8 bases, with 23 bases lying between them. From germline, CDR1 is SGHNT and CDR2 YYREEE (reference sequence). CDR3 length equals 16 residues. The CDR3, as DNA: TGTGCCAGCAGCTCGGCATGGAACACTGAACTGGGGGGCTACACCTTC. Translated: CASSSAWNTELGGYTF.

The table lists this clonotype with many counts. Written as DNA, the CDR3 is TGCAGTGCTAGTCCTCTAGCGGGAGGCTACGAGCAGTACTTC. Protein sequence: CSASPLAGGYEQYF. The rearrangement links TRBV20-1 to TRBJ2-7; 11 bases fit TRBD2. The trim removed 3 bases at V and 3 bases at J, leaving 4 bases unmatched. The V gene's germline CDR1 is DFQATT and CDR2 SNEGSKA (reference sequence). The CDR3 runs to 14 residues.

The sample holds many counts of this clonotype. The rearrangement links TRBV20-1 to TRBJ2-4; no reliable D call. Germline loops: CDR1 DFQATT, CDR2 SNEGSKA (reference sequence). CDR3 length equals 13 residues. V was pared by 3 bases and J by 5 bases, with 11 bases between. The DNA of the CDR3 is TGCAGTGCTAGCTGGAATAATGAAAACATTCAGTACTTC. Encoded protein: CSASWNNENIQYF.

The chain uses TRBV6-1 and TRBJ2-3; no reliable D call. Looked up from germline, CDR1 is MNHNS and CDR2 is SASEGT. This CDR3 has 14 residues. V was pared by 1 base and J by 3 bases, with 8 bases between. CDR3 residues: CASSEVPMTDTQYF. The DNA for the CDR3 is TGTGCCAGCAGTGAAGTACCGATGACAGATACGCAGTATTTT.

The chain couples TRBV6-1 to TRBJ2-3; D gene ambiguous. The germline V gene encodes CDR1 MNHNS and CDR2 SASEGT. The CDR3 sequence is 14 residues long. V dropped 3 bases and J dropped 4 bases, with 11 bases sitting between them. CDR3 nucleotide sequence: TGTGCCAGCAGTGATCGGAACCCCCCAGATACGCAGTATTTT. Amino acids: CASSDRNPPDTQYF.

This clonotype has more than one count but fewer than ten. The rearrangement uses TRBV7-9 and TRBJ1-1; D gene ambiguous. Trimming removed 4 bases from V and 7 bases from J, with 16 bases in between. The V gene's germline CDR1 is SEHNR and CDR2 FQNEAQ (reference sequence). The CDR3 contains 14 residues. The CDR3 nucleotides read TGTGCCAGCAGCTCCCCCGAAAGAGGCGTTGAAGCTTTCTTT. Amino acids: CASSSPERGVEAFF.

The rearrangement links TRBV28 to TRBJ1-1; TRBD1 is a possible D gene (6 bases). The CDR3 runs to 17 residues. CDR1 and CDR2 from the germline V gene are MDHEN and SYDVKM. V shed 6 bases and J shed 0 bases, with 20 bases lying between them. The CDR3 region has the DNA TGTGCCAGCAGGGGGGCGAGGGTAGGGACTATGAACACTGAAGCTTTCTTT. Translated: CASRGARVGTMNTEAFF.

This clonotype has a count of ten or more. The chain links TRBV5-4 to TRBJ2-1, with TRBD1 matching 10 bases. This CDR3 comprises 15 residues. Germline V lookup: CDR1 SGHNT, CDR2 YYREEE (reference sequence). The trim removed 1 base at V and 7 bases at J, leaving 5 bases unmatched. In DNA, the CDR3 is TGTGCCAGCAGCTTGTCGGGACAGGGGTATAATGAGCAGTTCTTC. Translation: CASSLSGQGYNEQFF. Full variable domain (outside the CDR3, taken from reference TRBV5-4 and TRBJ2-1): ETGVTQSPTHLIKTRGQQVTLRCSSQSGHNTVSWYQQALGQGPQFIFQYYREEENGRGNFPPRFSGLQFPNYSSELNVNALELDDSALYLCASSLSGQGYNEQFFGPGTRLTVL.

The chain couples TRBV7-3 to TRBJ2-1; a possible D gene is TRBD1 (5 bases). The CDR3 contains 13 residues. V lost 1 base, J lost 9 bases, and 10 bases lay in between. Germline V gene sequence: CDR1 SGHTA, CDR2 FQGTGA. In nucleotides, the CDR3 is TGTGCCAGCAGCTTAAGAAGGGGTCGTGAGCAGTTCTTC. Protein sequence: CASSLRRGREQFF. The full variable domain, with the rest looked up from reference TRBV7-3 and TRBJ2-1, is GAGVSQTPSNKVTEKGKYVELRCDPISGHTALYWYRQSLGQGPEFLIYFQGTGAADDSGLPNDRFFAVRPEGSVSTLKIQRTERGDSAVYLCASSLRRGREQFFGPGTRLTVL.

The chain has TRBV24-1 and TRBJ2-1; 7 bases fit TRBD2. V lost 3 bases to trimming and J lost 8 bases; unmatched junction nucleotides: 9. Germline loops: CDR1 KGHDR, CDR2 SFDVKD. This CDR3 has 15 amino acids. The CDR3 sequence is CATSDRTSAGDEQFF. As DNA, the CDR3 is TGTGCCACCAGTGATCGGACTAGTGCTGGCGATGAGCAGTTCTTC.